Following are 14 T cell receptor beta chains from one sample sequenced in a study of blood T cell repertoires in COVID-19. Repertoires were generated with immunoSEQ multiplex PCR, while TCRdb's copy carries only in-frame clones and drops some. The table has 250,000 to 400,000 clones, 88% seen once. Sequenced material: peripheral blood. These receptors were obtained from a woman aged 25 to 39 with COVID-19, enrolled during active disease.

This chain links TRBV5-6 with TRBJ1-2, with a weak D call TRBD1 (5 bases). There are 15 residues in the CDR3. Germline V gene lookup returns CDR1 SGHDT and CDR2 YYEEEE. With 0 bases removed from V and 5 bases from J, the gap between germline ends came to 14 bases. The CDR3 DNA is TGTGCCAGCAGCTTGGCCGCCCCGGGGGTTTATGGCTACACCTTC. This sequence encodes CASSLAAPGVYGYTF.

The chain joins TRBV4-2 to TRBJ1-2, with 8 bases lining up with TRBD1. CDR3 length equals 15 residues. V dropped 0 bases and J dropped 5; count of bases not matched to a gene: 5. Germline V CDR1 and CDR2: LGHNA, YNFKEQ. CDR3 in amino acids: CASSQETGGVYGYTF. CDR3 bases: TGTGCCAGCAGCCAAGAAACAGGGGGGGTTTATGGCTACACCTTC.

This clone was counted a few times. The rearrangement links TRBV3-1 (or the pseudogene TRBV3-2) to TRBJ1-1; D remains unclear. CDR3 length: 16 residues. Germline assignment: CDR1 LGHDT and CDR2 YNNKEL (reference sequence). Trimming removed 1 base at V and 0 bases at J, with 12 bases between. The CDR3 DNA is TGTGCCAGCAGCCAAGGGTCGGGCGGGCTGAACACTGAAGCTTTCTTT. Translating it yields CASSQGSGGLNTEAFF.

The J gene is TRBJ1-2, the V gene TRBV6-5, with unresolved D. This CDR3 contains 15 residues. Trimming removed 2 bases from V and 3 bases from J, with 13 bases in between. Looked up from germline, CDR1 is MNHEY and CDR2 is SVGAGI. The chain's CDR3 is CASSYLGRADYGYTF. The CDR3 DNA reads TGTGCCAGCAGTTACCTTGGGAGAGCAGACTATGGCTACACCTTC.

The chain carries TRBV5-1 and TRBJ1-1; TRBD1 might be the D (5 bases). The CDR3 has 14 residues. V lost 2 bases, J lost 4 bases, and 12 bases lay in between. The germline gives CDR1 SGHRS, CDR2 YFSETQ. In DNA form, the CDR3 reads TGCGCCAGCAGCTTTAGCTCTAGGGGCACTGAAGCTTTCTTT. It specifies CASSFSSRGTEAFF. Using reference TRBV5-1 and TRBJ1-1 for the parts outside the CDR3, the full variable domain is KAGVTQTPRYLIKTRGQQVTLSCSPISGHRSVSWYQQTPGQGLQFLFEYFSETQRNKGNFPGRFSGRQFSNSRSEMNVSTLELGDSALYLCASSFSSRGTEAFFGQGTRLTVV.

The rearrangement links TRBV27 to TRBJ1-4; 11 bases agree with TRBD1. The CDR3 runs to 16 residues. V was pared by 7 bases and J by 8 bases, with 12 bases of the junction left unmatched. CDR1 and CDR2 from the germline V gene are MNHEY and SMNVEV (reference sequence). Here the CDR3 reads CASNPGWGQGEEKLFF. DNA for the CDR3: TGTGCCAGCAATCCGGGTTGGGGACAGGGGGAAGAAAAACTGTTTTTT.

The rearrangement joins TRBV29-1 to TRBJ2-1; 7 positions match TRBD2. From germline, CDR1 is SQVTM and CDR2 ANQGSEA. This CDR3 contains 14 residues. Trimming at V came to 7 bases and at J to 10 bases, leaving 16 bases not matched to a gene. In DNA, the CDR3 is TGCAGCGCCCCCCGGGGGAGTCCCGGGGGGGAGCAGTTCTTC. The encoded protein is CSAPRGSPGGEQFF.

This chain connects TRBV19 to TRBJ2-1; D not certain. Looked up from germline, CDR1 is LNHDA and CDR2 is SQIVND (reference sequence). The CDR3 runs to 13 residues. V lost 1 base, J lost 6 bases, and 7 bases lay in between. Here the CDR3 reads CASSIGSVNEQFF. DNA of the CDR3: TGTGCCAGTAGTATAGGATCGGTCAATGAGCAGTTCTTC. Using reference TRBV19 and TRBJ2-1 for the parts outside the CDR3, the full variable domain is DGGITQSPKYLFRKEGQNVTLSCEQNLNHDAMYWYRQDPGQGLRLIYYSQIVNDFQKGDIAEGYSVSREKKESFPLTVTSAQKNPTAFYLCASSIGSVNEQFFGPGTRLTVL.

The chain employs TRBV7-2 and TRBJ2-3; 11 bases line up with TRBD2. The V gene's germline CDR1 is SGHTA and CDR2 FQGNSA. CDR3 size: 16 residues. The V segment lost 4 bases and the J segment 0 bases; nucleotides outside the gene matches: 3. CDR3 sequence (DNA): TGTGCCAGCAGCTGGCTAGCGGGGGGAAGCACAGATACGCAGTATTTT. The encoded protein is CASSWLAGGSTDTQYF.

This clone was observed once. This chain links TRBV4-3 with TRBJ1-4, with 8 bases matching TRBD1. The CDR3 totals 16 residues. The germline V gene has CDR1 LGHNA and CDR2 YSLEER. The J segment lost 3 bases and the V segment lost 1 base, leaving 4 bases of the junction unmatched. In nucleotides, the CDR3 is TGCGCCAGCAGCCAAGGCGACAGGGGTTCTAATGAAAAACTGTTTTTT. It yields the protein CASSQGDRGSNEKLFF.

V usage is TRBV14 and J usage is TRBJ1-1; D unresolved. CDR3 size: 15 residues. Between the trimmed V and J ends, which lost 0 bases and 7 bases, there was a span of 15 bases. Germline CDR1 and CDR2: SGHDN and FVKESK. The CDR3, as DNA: TGTGCCAGCAGCCAAGATGGTCGGAGGGCCGTTGAAGCTTTCTTT. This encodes CASSQDGRRAVEAFF. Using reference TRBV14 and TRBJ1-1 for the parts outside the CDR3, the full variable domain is EAGVTQFPSHSVIEKGQTVTLRCDPISGHDNLYWYRRVMGKEIKFLLHFVKESKQDESGMPNNRFLAERTGGTYSTLKVQPAELEDSGVYFCASSQDGRRAVEAFFGQGTRLTVV.

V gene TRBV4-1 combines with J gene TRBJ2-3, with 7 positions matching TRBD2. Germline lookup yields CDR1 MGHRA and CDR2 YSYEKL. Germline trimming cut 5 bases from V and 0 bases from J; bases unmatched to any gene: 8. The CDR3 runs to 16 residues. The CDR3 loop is CASSMLRGVSTDTQYF. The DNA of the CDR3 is TGCGCCAGCAGCATGTTACGGGGGGTTAGCACAGATACGCAGTATTTT.

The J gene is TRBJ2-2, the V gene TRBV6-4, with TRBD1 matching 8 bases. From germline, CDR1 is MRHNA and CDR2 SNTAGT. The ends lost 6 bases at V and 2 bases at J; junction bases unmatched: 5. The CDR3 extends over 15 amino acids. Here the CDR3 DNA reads TGTGCCAGCAGAGCAGGACAGGGAAACACCGGGGAGCTGTTTTTT. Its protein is CASRAGQGNTGELFF.

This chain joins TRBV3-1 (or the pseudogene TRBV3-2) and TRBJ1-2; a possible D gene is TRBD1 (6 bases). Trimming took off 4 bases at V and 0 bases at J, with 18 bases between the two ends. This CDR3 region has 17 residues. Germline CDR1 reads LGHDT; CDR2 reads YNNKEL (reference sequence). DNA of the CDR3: TGTGCCAGCAGCCTTCACCTTGGGGGCGGCTCTAACTATGGCTACACCTTC. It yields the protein CASSLHLGGGSNYGYTF.